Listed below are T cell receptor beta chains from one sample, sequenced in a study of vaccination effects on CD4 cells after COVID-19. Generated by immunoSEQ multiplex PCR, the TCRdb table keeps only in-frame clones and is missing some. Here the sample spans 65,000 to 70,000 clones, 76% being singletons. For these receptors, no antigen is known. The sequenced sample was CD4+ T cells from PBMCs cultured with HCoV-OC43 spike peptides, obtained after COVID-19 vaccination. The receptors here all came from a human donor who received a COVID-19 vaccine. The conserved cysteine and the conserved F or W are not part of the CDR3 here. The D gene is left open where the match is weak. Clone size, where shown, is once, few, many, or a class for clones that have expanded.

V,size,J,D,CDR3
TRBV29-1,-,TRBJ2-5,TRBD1,SVLGGEETQY
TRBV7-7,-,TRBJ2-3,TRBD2,ASSLRSAGGEDTQY
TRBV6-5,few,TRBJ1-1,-,ASSYLGGVTEAF
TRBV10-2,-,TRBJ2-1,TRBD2,ASTGGSSYNEQF
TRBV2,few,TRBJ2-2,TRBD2,ASRPLAGGRELF
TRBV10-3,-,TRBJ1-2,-,AISESDGGYGYT
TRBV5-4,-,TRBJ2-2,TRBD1,ASSLFRGSNTGELF
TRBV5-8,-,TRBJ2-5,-,ASPLGYGIYQETQY
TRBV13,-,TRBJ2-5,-,ASSLVGLGPETQY
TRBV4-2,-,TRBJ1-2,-,ASSGGGQGYGYT
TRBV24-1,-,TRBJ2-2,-,ATSDWFEAGELF
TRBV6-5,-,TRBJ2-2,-,ASSYIRSTGELF
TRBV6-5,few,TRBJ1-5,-,ASQAVRVQPQH
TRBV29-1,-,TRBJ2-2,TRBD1,SVLQGQELF
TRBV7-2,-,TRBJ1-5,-,ASSFGGLRSNQPQH
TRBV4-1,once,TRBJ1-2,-,ASSPRVQGLGGYT
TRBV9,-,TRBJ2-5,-,ASSVGLQETQY
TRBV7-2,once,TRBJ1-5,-,ASSAYNQPQH
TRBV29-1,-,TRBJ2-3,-,SVRRVDTQY
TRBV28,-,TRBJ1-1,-,ASIPPGAQNTEAF
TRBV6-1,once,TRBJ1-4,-,ASSEGRGTEKLF
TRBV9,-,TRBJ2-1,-,ASSVAYNEQF
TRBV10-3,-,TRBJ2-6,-,AISKGERSANVLT
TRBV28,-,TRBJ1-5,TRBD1,ASSLGQLNQPQH
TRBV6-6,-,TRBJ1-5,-,ASRRDGNQPQH
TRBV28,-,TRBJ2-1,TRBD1,ATGTAYNEQF
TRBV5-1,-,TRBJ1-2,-,ASRGLSYGYT
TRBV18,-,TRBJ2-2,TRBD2,ASSPWTSGDHTGELF
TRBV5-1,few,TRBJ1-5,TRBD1,ASSPGTGYQPQH
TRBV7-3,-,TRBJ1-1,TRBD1,ASSPGGMNTEAF
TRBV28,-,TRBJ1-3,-,ASSYSSGNTIY
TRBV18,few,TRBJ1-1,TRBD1,ASSRQGNTEAF
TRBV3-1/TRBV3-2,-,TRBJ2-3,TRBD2,ASSQEVGGGDITDTQY
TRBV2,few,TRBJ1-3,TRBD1,ASSTSGGHGNTIY
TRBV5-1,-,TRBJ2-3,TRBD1,ASSEDRVTDTQY
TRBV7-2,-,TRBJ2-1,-,ASSPGAAQQF
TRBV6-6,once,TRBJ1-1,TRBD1,AGRPQGARTEAF
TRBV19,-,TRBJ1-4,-,ASTRGLGGNEKLF
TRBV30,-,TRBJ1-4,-,AGSKNEKLF
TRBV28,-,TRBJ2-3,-,ASSLTGLGSTDTQY
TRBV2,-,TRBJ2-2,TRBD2,ASQGLGYTGELF
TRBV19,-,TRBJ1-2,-,ASSIDRTAPAGYT
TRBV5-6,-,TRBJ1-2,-,ASSPARFEGYT
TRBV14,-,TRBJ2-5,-,ASSQGGATQY
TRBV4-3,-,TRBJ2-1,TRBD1,ASSQVGEGAVEQF
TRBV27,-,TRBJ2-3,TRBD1,ASSLWDRFSTDTQY
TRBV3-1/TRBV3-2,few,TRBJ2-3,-,ASSQDRPDTQY
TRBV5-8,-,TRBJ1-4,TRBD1,ASSFFGTAATNEKLF
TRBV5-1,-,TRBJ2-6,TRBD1,ASRTGAFSGANVLT
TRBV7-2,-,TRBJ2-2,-,ASSFFQSTGELF
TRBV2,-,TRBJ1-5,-,ASSDTETNQPQH
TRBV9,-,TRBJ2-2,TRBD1,ASSPDDRGDTGELF
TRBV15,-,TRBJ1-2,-,ATSRDRGTPYGYT
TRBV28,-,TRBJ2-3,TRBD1,ASAYRGLGDTQY
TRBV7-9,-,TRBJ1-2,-,ASSLDALYGYT